This passage covers 5 T cell receptor beta chains from one sample sequenced in a study of cytomegalovirus exposure and HLA in healthy donors. The PCR contained 60 Vbeta and 13 Jbeta primers. Using immunoSEQ multiplex PCR, the repertoire was profiled, and TCRdb retains in-frame clones only, with some absent. The data contain 150,000 to 200,000 clones, 77% of them singletons. Sequencing was carried out using PBMCs. The receptors come from a female donor in good health and CMV-seronegative.

The chain links TRBV6-1 to TRBJ1-3; D is undetermined. V was clipped by 5 bases and J by 0 bases, with 8 bases between them. Germline V CDR1 and CDR2: MNHNS, SASEGT. The CDR3 loop spans 14 amino acids. CDR3 coding DNA: TGTGCCAGCAGTCACGGGTCCTCTGGAAACACCATATATTTT. Encoded protein: CASSHGSSGNTIYF.

The chain carries TRBV28 and TRBJ2-7; 9 positions match TRBD1. V was clipped by 3 bases and J by 2 bases; unmatched bases: 2. The CDR3 has 14 amino acids. Germline assignment: CDR1 MDHEN and CDR2 SYDVKM. The chain's CDR3 is CASSFDRGTYEQYF. CDR3 DNA: TGTGCCAGCAGTTTCGACAGGGGGACCTACGAGCAGTACTTC.

The rearrangement links TRBV11-2 to TRBJ2-7; a weak D match, TRBD2 (6 bases). The CDR3 is 15 amino acids. Germline V CDR1 and CDR2: SGHAT, FQNNGV. Trimming took off 6 bases at V and 2 bases at J, with 17 bases between the two ends. This CDR3 reads CASREGTSEPYEQYF. The CDR3 nucleotides read TGTGCCAGCAGGGAAGGGACTTCTGAACCCTACGAGCAGTACTTC.

The chain joins TRBV7-9 to TRBJ2-1; 7 bases are a match to TRBD2. This CDR3 comprises 13 residues. V shed 10 bases and J 6 bases; nucleotides not matched to a gene: 9. Germline V lookup: CDR1 SEHNR, CDR2 FQNEAQ (reference sequence). This chain's CDR3 is CANRGSGRNEQFF. The DNA of the CDR3 is TGTGCCAACCGCGGGAGCGGTCGCAATGAGCAGTTCTTC.

This chain connects TRBV20-1 to TRBJ1-1; D perhaps matches TRBD1 (5 bases). CDR1 and CDR2 (germline): DFQATT, SNEGSKA (reference sequence). V lost 6 bases to trimming and J lost 11 bases, with 13 bases between them. The CDR3 is 10 residues long. In DNA, the CDR3 is TGCAGTGCAGTCAAACGGGGGGCTTTCTTT. Its translation is CSAVKRGAFF.